Listed below are T cell receptor beta chains from one sample, sequenced in a study of shared clonotypes between healthy human individuals. Produced via immunoSEQ multiplex PCR; TCRdb's table is partial and in-frame only. Seen here are about 1 million clones, about three quarters observed once, and the top ten hold about 1.4%. Sample: memory CD4+ T cells sorted from blood. These receptors all stem from a man between 18 and 35 years old in good health. Both conserved end residues are part of each CDR3. A D gene is named only where the DNA matches it firmly. Size values are once, few and many counts, or a class for expanded clones, and some rows have none.

TRBV2	-	TRBJ2-2	-	TGTGCCAGCAGTGTGGAGGGACGGGGCACCGGGGAGCTGTTTTTT	CASSVEGRGTGELFF
TRBV28	-	TRBJ2-7	many	TGTGCCAGCAGTCAATCCTACGAGCAGTACTTC	CASSQSYEQYF
TRBV15	-	TRBJ2-6	few	TGTGCCACCAGCAGACGGGGCGCTGGGGCCAACGTCCTGACTTTC	CATSRRGAGANVLTF
TRBV28	-	TRBJ2-7	-	TGTGCCAGCAGTTTACCCACTTTCGAGCAGTACTTC	CASSLPTFEQYF
TRBV11-2	TRBD2	TRBJ2-7	once	TGTGCCAGCAGCTTAGCTAGCGGGGGGGGCTACGAGCAGTACTTC	CASSLASGGGYEQYF
TRBV27	TRBD2	TRBJ2-3	-	TGTGCCAGCAGTCTACGGACTAGCGGGGGCCCAGATACGCAGTATTTT	CASSLRTSGGPDTQYF
TRBV7-2	-	TRBJ1-2	-	TGTGCCAGCAGCTTAGATAAGGTTGGCTACACCTTC	CASSLDKVGYTF
TRBV19	TRBD2	TRBJ2-3	-	TGTGCCAGTAGTATAGCCCGGACTAGCGGGGGCACAGATACGCAGTATTTT	CASSIARTSGGTDTQYF
TRBV30	-	TRBJ2-1	few	TGTGCCTGGAGTAAAGAGACCGGACATTTTGAGCAGTTCTTC	CAWSKETGHFEQFF
TRBV11-2	TRBD1	TRBJ2-7	-	TGTGCCAGCAGCTTTTCGGCAGGGGGAATATCCGAGCAGTACTTC	CASSFSAGGISEQYF
TRBV6-1	-	TRBJ1-1	-	TGTGCCAGTCGGGAGGGACGGTTTAGTGCTTTCTTT	CASREGRFSAFF
TRBV2	-	TRBJ2-3	-	TGTGCCAGCAGTGAACTAAAGCCCTCCCCAGATACGCAGTATTTT	CASSELKPSPDTQYF
TRBV6-1	TRBD1	TRBJ1-4	-	TGTGCCAGCACCCGGGACAGGGGGCAAAAACTGTTTTTT	CASTRDRGQKLFF
TRBV27	-	TRBJ1-1	once	TGTGCCAGCAGTTTAAATCAGGGGAAGACTGAAGCTTTCTTT	CASSLNQGKTEAFF
TRBV7-2	-	TRBJ2-3	-	TGTGCCAGCAGCTTAGATCCTCACCCAGATACGCAGTATTTT	CASSLDPHPDTQYF
TRBV2	TRBD2	TRBJ2-3	once	TGTGCCAGCAGTGTTAGCGGGACCACAGATACGCAGTATTTT	CASSVSGTTDTQYF
TRBV5-6	TRBD1	TRBJ1-1	few	TGTGCCAGCAGCTTGGGGTTTAGCAGGGGGTCTATGAACACTGAAGCTTTCTTT	CASSLGFSRGSMNTEAFF
TRBV10-3	TRBD2	TRBJ2-1	few	TGTGCCATCAGTGAAGTGGCTAGCGGGGGGAATGAGCAGTTCTTC	CAISEVASGGNEQFF
TRBV6-6	-	TRBJ1-2	-	TGTGCCAGCGCGGACTCGGGGAGGGCCGTCTCCTTC	CASADSGRAVSF
TRBV6-1	TRBD1	TRBJ1-2	-	TGTGCCAGCAGTCCCGACAGGGAGGGGTATGGCTACACCTTC	CASSPDREGYGYTF
TRBV4-3	-	TRBJ2-7	few	TGCGCCAGCAGCCAAGTCCCGGAGTCCTACGAGCAGTACTTC	CASSQVPESYEQYF
TRBV2	TRBD1	TRBJ1-2	-	TGTGCCAGCAGTGAAATCGGGGGACAGTTTTGGGGCTACACCTTC	CASSEIGGQFWGYTF
TRBV11-2	TRBD2	TRBJ2-7	-	TGTGCCAGCACCCCGGGACTAGCGGGAGTCGAGCAGTACTTC	CASTPGLAGVEQYF
TRBV15	TRBD2	TRBJ2-1	-	TGTGCCACCAGTAACGGGGCGGGGGGAAACAATGAGCAGTTCTTC	CATSNGAGGNNEQFF
TRBV19	TRBD1	TRBJ1-1	-	TGTGCCAGTAGTATAGCTGACAGGGATGGCACTGAAGCTTTCTTT	CASSIADRDGTEAFF
TRBV7-8	TRBD1	TRBJ1-5	-	TGTGCCAGCAGCTTAGCCCTAACGCGACAGGGGCGATTGAATCAGCCCCAGCATTTT	CASSLALTRQGRLNQPQHF
TRBV6-1	TRBD2	TRBJ2-5	-	TGTGCCAGCAGTGAAGTTAGCGGGGGGGCGTGGGAGACCCAGTACTTC	CASSEVSGGAWETQYF
TRBV11-1	TRBD1	TRBJ1-2	many	TGTGCCAGCAGCACCGGGACAGGGGGCCATGGCTACACCTTC	CASSTGTGGHGYTF
TRBV10-1	TRBD1	TRBJ1-1	-	TGCGCCACCACTAATCCCGGGACAGCCAACACTGAAGCTTTCTTT	CATTNPGTANTEAFF
TRBV5-6	TRBD1	TRBJ1-2	-	TGTGCCAGCAGCTCAGCAACAGGGGGCCTGGGCTACACCTTC	CASSSATGGLGYTF
TRBV14	-	TRBJ1-1	-	TGTGCCAGCAGTGACTACAGGGACACTGAAGCTTTCTTT	CASSDYRDTEAFF
TRBV5-1	-	TRBJ2-3	-	TGCGCCAGCAGCTTGGGAAGGGAAGGAGATACGCAGTATTTT	CASSLGREGDTQYF
TRBV5-4	TRBD1	TRBJ2-2	-	TGTGCCAGCAGCTTAGACAGGGTCGGCACCGGGGAGCTGTTTTTT	CASSLDRVGTGELFF
TRBV15	-	TRBJ2-1	-	TGTGCCACCAGAGGCGGGACTGGCTCCTACAATGAGCAGTTCTTC	CATRGGTGSYNEQFF
TRBV5-1	TRBD1	TRBJ1-5	once	TGCGCCAGCAGCTTGGAGGGACAGACGGAACAGCCCCAGCATTTT	CASSLEGQTEQPQHF
TRBV7-6	TRBD1	TRBJ2-1	-	TGTGCCAGCAGCTCTCGACAGGGCGATTTAGATGAGCAGTTCTTC	CASSSRQGDLDEQFF